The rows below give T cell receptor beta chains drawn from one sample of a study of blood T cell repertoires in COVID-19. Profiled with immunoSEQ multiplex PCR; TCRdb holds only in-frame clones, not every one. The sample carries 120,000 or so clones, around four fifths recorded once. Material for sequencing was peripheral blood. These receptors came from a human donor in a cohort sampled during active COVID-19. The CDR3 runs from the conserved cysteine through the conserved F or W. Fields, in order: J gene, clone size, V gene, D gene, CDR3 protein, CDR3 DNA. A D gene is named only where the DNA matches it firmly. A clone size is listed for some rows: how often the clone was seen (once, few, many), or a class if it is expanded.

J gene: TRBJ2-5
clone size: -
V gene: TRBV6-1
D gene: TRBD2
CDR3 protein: CASSETSGGPQETQYF
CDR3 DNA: TGTGCCAGCAGTGAGACTAGCGGGGGACCCCAAGAGACCCAGTACTTC

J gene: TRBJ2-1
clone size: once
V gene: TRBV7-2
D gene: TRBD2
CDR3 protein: CASSLAPGLAGGPVRNEQFF
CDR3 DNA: TGTGCCAGCAGCTTAGCCCCGGGACTAGCGGGAGGGCCGGTTCGGAACGAGCAGTTCTTC

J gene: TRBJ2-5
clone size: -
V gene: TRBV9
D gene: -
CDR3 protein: CASSVRTTKETQYF
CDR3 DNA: TGTGCCAGCAGCGTTAGGACAACCAAAGAGACCCAGTACTTC

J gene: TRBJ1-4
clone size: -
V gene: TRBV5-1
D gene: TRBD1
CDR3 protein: CASSSTQGANEKLFF
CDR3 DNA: TGCGCCAGCAGCTCCACTCAGGGGGCTAATGAAAAACTGTTTTTT

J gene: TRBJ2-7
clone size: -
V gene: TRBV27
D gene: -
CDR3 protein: CASSFPRGGSSYEQYF
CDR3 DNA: TGTGCCAGCAGTTTTCCCCGTGGCGGTAGCTCCTACGAGCAGTACTTC

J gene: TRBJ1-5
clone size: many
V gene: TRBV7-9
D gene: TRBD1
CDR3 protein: CASSFDRGWDSQPQHF
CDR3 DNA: TGTGCCAGCAGCTTCGACAGGGGATGGGACAGTCAGCCCCAGCATTTT

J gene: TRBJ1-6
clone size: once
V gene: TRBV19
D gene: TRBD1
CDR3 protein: CASRQGPFNSPLHF
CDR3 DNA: TGTGCCAGCAGACAGGGTCCTTTTAATTCACCCCTCCACTTT

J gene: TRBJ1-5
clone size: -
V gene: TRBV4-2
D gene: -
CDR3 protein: CASSPDRNSNQPQHF
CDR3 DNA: TGTGCCAGCAGCCCCGACAGGAATAGCAATCAGCCCCAGCATTTT

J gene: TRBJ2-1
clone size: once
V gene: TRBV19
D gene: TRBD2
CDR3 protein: CASSIILAGGGYNEQFF
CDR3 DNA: TGTGCCAGTAGTATAATACTAGCGGGAGGGGGCTACAATGAGCAGTTCTTC

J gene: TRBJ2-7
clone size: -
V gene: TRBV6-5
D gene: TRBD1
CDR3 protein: CASSLQTGTDEQYF
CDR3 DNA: TGTGCCAGCAGTTTGCAGACAGGGACGGACGAGCAGTACTTC

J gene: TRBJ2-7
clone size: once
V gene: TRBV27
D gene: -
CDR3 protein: CASGRYEQYF
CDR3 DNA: TGTGCCAGCGGTAGATACGAGCAGTACTTC

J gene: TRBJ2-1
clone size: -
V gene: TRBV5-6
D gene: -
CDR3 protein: CASSLQFTMLF
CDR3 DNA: TGTGCCAGCAGCTTGCAGTTTACAATGCTCTTC

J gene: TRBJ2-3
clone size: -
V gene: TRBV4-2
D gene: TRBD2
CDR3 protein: CASSPRPLAGETRSTDTQYF
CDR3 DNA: TGTGCCAGCAGCCCAAGACCACTAGCGGGGGAGACGCGAAGCACAGATACGCAGTATTTT

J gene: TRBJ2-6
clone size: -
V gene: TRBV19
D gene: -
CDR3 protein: CASSTRIRSGANVLTF
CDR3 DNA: TGTGCCAGTAGTACGCGCATCCGCTCTGGGGCCAACGTCCTGACTTTC

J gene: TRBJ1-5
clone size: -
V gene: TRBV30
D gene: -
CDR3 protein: CAWSESGAGPQHF
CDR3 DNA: TGTGCCTGGAGTGAAAGTGGCGCGGGGCCCCAGCATTTT

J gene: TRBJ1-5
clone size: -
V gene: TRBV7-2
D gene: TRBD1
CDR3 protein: CASSLWVTGGGQPQHF
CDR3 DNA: TGTGCCAGCAGCTTATGGGTGACAGGGGGCGGGCAGCCCCAGCATTTT

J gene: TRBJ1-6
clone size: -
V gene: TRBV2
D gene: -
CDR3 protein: CASSGFRAPLHF
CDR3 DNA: TGTGCCAGCTCGGGGTTTAGGGCACCCCTCCACTTT

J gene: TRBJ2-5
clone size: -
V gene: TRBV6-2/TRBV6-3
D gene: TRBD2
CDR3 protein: CASSRLAGGQETQYF
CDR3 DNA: TGTGCCAGCAGCCGACTAGCGGGGGGCCAAGAGACCCAGTACTTC

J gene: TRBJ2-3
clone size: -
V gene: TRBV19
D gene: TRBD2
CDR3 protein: CASSNRLAGGYGTDTQYF
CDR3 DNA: TGTGCCAGTAGTAACCGACTAGCGGGGGGTTACGGCACAGATACGCAGTATTTT

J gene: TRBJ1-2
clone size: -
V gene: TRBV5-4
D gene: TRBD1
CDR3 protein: CASSPRDRGRSGYTF
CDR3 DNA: TGTGCCAGCAGCCCCCGGGACAGGGGAAGAAGTGGCTACACCTTC

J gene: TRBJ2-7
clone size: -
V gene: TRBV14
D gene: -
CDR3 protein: CASSRLGDKAYEQYF
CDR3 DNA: TGTGCCAGCAGTCGTCTGGGGGACAAGGCCTACGAGCAGTACTTC

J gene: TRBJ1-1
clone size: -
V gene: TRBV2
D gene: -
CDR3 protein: CASTLPGRDTEAFF
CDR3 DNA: TGTGCCAGCACCCTCCCGGGCAGGGACACTGAAGCTTTCTTT

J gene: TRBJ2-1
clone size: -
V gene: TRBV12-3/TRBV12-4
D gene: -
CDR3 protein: CASRPHSSGEQFF
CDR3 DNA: TGTGCCAGCAGACCTCACTCCAGCGGTGAGCAGTTCTTC

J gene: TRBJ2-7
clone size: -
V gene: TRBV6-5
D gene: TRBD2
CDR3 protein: CASSFQPRGTYEQYF
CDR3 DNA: TGTGCCAGCAGTTTCCAACCGCGGGGGACCTACGAGCAGTACTTC

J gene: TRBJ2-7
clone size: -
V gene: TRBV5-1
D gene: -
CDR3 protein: CASSFGMSGRQVYEQYF
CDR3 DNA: TGCGCCAGCAGCTTTGGTATGTCAGGTCGACAGGTCTACGAGCAGTACTTC

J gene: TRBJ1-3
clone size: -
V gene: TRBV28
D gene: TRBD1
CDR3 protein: CASSPTTGAGGNNGNTIYF
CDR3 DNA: TGTGCCAGCAGTCCGACGACAGGGGCAGGTGGAAACAACGGAAACACCATATATTTT

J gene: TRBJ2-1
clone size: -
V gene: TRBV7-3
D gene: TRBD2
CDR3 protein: CASSLGTSGEQFF
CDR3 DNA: TGTGCCAGCAGCTTAGGGACTAGCGGGGAGCAGTTCTTC

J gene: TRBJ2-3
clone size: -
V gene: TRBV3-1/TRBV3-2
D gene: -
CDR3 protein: CASSQDLSCGDFNTDTQYF
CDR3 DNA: TGTGCCAGCAGCCAAGATCTTTCGTGTGGGGACTTTAACACAGATACGCAGTATTTT

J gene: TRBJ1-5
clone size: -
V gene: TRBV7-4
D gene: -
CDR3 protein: CASTRDLGLNNQPQHF
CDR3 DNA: TGTGCCAGCACCCGAGATTTGGGACTTAACAATCAGCCCCAGCATTTT

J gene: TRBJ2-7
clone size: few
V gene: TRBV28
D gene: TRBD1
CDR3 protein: CASSSAEGQGIYEQYF
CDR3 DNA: TGTGCCAGCAGTTCCGCCGAGGGACAGGGTATCTACGAGCAGTACTTC

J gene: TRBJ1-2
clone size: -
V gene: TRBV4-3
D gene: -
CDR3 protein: CASSQMGRGAGGYTF
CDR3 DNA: TGCGCCAGCAGCCAGATGGGGCGAGGGGCGGGGGGCTACACCTTC

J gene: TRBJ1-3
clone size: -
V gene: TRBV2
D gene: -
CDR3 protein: CASSEVQGGNTIYF
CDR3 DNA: TGTGCCAGCAGTGAAGTCCAGGGGGGAAACACCATATATTTT

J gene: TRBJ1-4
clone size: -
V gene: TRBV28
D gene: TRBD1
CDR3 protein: CASRPQGEEKLFF
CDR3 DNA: TGTGCCAGCAGACCTCAGGGGGAAGAAAAACTGTTTTTT

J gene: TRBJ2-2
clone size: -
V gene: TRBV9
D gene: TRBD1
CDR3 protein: CASSVRTGDTGELFF
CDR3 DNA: TGTGCCAGCAGCGTCCGGACAGGGGATACCGGGGAGCTGTTTTTT

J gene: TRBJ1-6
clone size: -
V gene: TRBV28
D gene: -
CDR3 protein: CASSLEAGNSPLHF
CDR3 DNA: TGTGCCAGCAGTTTAGAGGCGGGGAATTCACCCCTCCACTTT

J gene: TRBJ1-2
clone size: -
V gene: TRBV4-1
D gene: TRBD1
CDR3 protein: CASSKGQPANYGYTF
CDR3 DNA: TGCGCCAGCAGCAAGGGACAGCCTGCTAACTATGGCTACACCTTC

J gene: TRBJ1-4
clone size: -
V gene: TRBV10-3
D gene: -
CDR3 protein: CAISRDTTNEKLFF
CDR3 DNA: TGTGCCATCAGTCGGGACACAACTAATGAAAAACTGTTTTTT

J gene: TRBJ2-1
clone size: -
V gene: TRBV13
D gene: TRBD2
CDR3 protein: CASSPDRFSLTSGGSSYNEQFF
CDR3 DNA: TGTGCCAGCAGCCCGGACAGGTTTTCCCTAACTAGCGGGGGTAGCTCCTACAATGAGCAGTTCTTC